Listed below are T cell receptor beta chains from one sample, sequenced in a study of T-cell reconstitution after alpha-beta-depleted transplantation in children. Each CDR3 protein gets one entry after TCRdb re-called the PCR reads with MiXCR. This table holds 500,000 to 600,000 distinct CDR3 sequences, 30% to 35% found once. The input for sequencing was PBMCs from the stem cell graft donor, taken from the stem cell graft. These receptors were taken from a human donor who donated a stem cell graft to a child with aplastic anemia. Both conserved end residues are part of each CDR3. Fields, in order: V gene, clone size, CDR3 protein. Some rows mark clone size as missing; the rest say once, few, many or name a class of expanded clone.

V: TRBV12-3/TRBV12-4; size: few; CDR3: CASSETLETQYF
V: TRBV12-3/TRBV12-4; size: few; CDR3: CASSPQGTNTEAFF
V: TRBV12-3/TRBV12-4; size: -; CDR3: CASRRDRLDNEQFF
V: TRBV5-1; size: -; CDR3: CASMLGFQETQYF
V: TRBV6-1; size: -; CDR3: CASNKGYPYNEQFF
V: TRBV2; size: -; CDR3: CASSEGRNTGELFF
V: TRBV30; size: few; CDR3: CARGRDRGLTF
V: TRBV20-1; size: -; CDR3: CSASSGLVSHEQYF
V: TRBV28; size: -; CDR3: CASSLSPDFITYEQYF
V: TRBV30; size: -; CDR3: CAWSVGHRDVDNEQFF
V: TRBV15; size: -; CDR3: CATSTIAGGYNEQFF
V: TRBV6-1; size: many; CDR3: CASTVAGSYNEQFF
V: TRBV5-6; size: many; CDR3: CASSSGTSSETQYF
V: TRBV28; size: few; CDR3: CASSTLGSGAYEQYF
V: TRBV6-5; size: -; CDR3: CASSYEGTAYNEQFF
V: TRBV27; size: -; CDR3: CASSLGARSTQNTEAFF
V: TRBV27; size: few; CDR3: CASSLMGDEQFF
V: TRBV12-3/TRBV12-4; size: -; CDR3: CASRPIDRSPNEKLFF
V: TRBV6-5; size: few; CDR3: CASSYYGTGELFF
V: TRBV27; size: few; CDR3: CASGKDRASQPQHF
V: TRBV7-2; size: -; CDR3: CASSEMSRSSYNEQFF
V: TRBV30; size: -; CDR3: CAWRGGGQETQYF